The rows below give T cell receptor beta chains drawn from one sample of a study. TCRdb fed the 5' RACE reads into MiXCR, producing one record per CDR3 protein. The data show roughly 11,000 distinct CDR3 sequences, around 47% seen once. The sequenced sample was tumor-infiltrating naive CD4+ T cells sorted from the breast tumor. Source of these receptors: a female donor with breast cancer. Each CDR3 is given with its conserved first and last residue. The D gene is left open where the match is weak. Some rows mark clone size as missing; the rest say once, few, many or name a class of expanded clone.

>TRBD2|13|TRBJ2-3|NA|TRBV6-5
CASTSGGTDTQYF
TGTGCCAGCACTAGCGGAGGCACAGATACGCAGTATTTT
>NA|14|TRBJ1-2|NA|TRBV28
CASSLWGDNYGYTF
TGTGCCAGCAGTTTATGGGGAGATAACTATGGCTACACCTTC
>NA|16|TRBJ2-1|NA|TRBV5-6
CASGEDQGPLTPEQFF
TGTGCCAGCGGCGAGGACCAGGGTCCGCTCACCCCCGAGCAGTTCTTC
>NA|12|TRBJ2-1|NA|TRBV20-1
CSGGVSYNEQFF
TGCAGTGGGGGAGTATCCTACAATGAGCAGTTCTTC
>NA|13|TRBJ1-1|NA|TRBV5-1
CASSTGSTRKAFF
TGCGCCAGTTCGACAGGTTCAACTAGAAAAGCTTTCTTT
>TRBD2|18|TRBJ2-3|NA|TRBV12-3/TRBV12-4
CASSFGLAGGPDTDTQYF
TGTGCCAGCAGTTTCGGGCTAGCGGGAGGGCCTGACACAGATACGCAGTATTTT
>NA|13|TRBJ2-7|once|TRBV5-1
CASSEDRAYEQYF
TGCGCCAGCAGCGAGGACAGAGCCTACGAGCAGTACTTC
>NA|14|TRBJ2-5|NA|TRBV6-2/TRBV6-3
CASSYGVRQEIQYF
TGTGCCAGCAGTTACGGGGTCCGCCAAGAGATCCAGTACTTC
>TRBD1|15|TRBJ2-1|NA|TRBV12-3/TRBV12-4
CASRRPGTGANEQFF
TGTGCCAGCAGGCGCCCCGGGACAGGGGCAAATGAGCAGTTCTTC
>NA|15|TRBJ1-1|NA|TRBV4-3
CASSQDVGLGTEAFF
TGCGCCAGCAGCCAGGATGTGGGGTTGGGCACTGAAGCTTTCTTT
>TRBD1|16|TRBJ2-2|NA|TRBV12-3/TRBV12-4
CASRPPDRVGTGELFF
TGTGCCAGCAGGCCGCCGGACAGGGTGGGCACCGGGGAGCTGTTTTTT
>NA|13|TRBJ2-1|NA|TRBV7-9
CASSPPGWDEQFF
TGTGCCAGCAGCCCTCCAGGGTGGGATGAGCAGTTCTTC
>TRBD1|14|TRBJ1-2|NA|TRBV10-3
CAIRGTDNNYGYTF
TGTGCCATCAGAGGGACAGACAATAACTATGGCTACACCTTC
>TRBD2|15|TRBJ2-7|NA|TRBV7-2
CASRRTSGTNYEQYF
TGTGCCAGCAGGCGTACTAGCGGGACCAACTACGAGCAGTACTTC
>NA|14|TRBJ2-3|NA|TRBV7-2
CASSYVSGTDTQYF
TGTGCCAGCAGCTATGTTAGCGGCACAGATACGCAGTATTTT
>TRBD2|17|TRBJ2-1|NA|TRBV6-5
CASRPGLAPQLYNEQFF
TGTGCCAGCAGACCCGGACTAGCTCCACAGTTATACAATGAGCAGTTCTTC
>TRBD2|15|TRBJ2-5|NA|TRBV7-2
CASSLLGTSGETQYF
TGTGCCAGCAGCTTATTGGGGACTAGCGGTGAGACCCAGTACTTC
>NA|14|TRBJ1-5|NA|TRBV12-3/TRBV12-4
CASSLFRGGQPQHF
TGTGCCAGCAGTTTGTTTAGGGGCGGGCAGCCCCAGCATTTT
>TRBD1|15|TRBJ2-4|NA|TRBV27
CASRPPDRVKNIQYF
TGTGCCAGCAGACCCCCTGACAGGGTGAAAAACATTCAGTACTTC
>NA|14|TRBJ2-6|NA|TRBV20-1
CSARAGSGANVLTF
TGCAGTGCTAGGGCGGGCTCTGGGGCCAACGTCCTGACTTTC
>NA|13|TRBJ2-3|few|TRBV12-3/TRBV12-4
CASSLARTDTQYF
TGTGCCAGCAGTTTGGCTAGAACAGATACGCAGTATTTT
>NA|13|TRBJ2-5|NA|TRBV7-2
CASSGRVAETQYF
TGTGCCAGCAGCGGCAGGGTTGCGGAGACCCAGTACTTC
>NA|10|TRBJ2-1|NA|TRBV29-1
CSALVGGQFF
TGCAGTGCCTTAGTAGGTGGGCAGTTCTTC
>TRBD1|16|TRBJ2-7|NA|TRBV4-3
CASSQATGTGGHEQYF
TGCGCCAGCAGCCAAGCCACCGGGACAGGGGGTCACGAGCAGTACTTC
>NA|15|TRBJ2-7|NA|TRBV7-2
CASSSRDSNHYEQYF
TGTGCCAGCAGCTCCCGGGACTCGAACCACTACGAGCAGTACTTC
>NA|14|TRBJ1-1|NA|TRBV7-2
CASSLDVRNTEAFF
TGTGCCAGCAGCTTGGACGTTCGGAACACTGAAGCTTTCTTT
>NA|12|TRBJ1-2|NA|TRBV7-2
CASSLKWDGYTF
TGTGCCAGCAGCTTAAAGTGGGATGGCTACACCTTC
>NA|15|TRBJ2-1|few|TRBV2
CASRLKGWAPNEQFF
TGTGCCAGCAGGCTCAAGGGCTGGGCCCCCAATGAGCAGTTCTTC
>NA|12|TRBJ2-1|NA|TRBV29-1
CSVRSYNNEQFF
TGCAGCGTTAGGAGCTACAACAATGAGCAGTTCTTC
>NA|15|TRBJ2-2|NA|TRBV4-3
CASSQAEGGAGELFF
TGCGCCAGCAGCCAAGCAGAGGGAGGAGCCGGGGAGCTGTTTTTT
>NA|13|TRBJ1-1|medium-sized|TRBV29-1
CSVEKGTNTEAFF
TGCAGCGTTGAAAAAGGGACGAACACTGAAGCTTTCTTT
>NA|15|TRBJ2-7|NA|TRBV11-2
CASSLDPSRVSEQYF
TGTGCCAGCAGCTTAGACCCTAGCAGGGTTAGCGAGCAGTACTTC
>NA|15|TRBJ2-2|NA|TRBV12-3/TRBV12-4
CASSKQTTAPGELFF
TGTGCCAGCAGTAAACAGACGACAGCCCCCGGGGAGCTGTTTTTT
>TRBD1|18|TRBJ1-2|NA|TRBV15
CATSSDRRPGQGGYGYTF
TGTGCCACCAGCAGTGACAGAAGACCGGGACAGGGAGGTTATGGCTACACCTTC
>NA|14|TRBJ2-1|few|TRBV7-2
CASSLVWLNGEQFF
TGTGCCAGCAGCTTAGTCTGGCTAAATGGTGAGCAGTTCTTC
>NA|14|TRBJ1-1|NA|TRBV6-5
CASSLFMGNTEAFF
TGTGCCAGCAGTTTATTTATGGGGAACACTGAAGCTTTCTTT
>NA|12|TRBJ2-2|NA|TRBV29-1
CSVAPNTGELFF
TGCAGCGTTGCTCCTAACACCGGGGAGCTGTTTTTT